This TCR beta chain was captured in a study of CD8 T cells in Susac syndrome (dated by TCRdb to the late 2010s). About the investigation overall: The study used repertoire sequencing to test whether antigen drove CD8+ T cell activation and differentiation in Susac syndrome. The study compared CD8+ T cell repertoire clonality among over ten healthy donors, 14 Susac syndrome patients and some 16 multiple sclerosis patients.

RNA was extracted using the RNeasy kit, and roughly 0.5 to 1 microgram was reverse transcribed with random hexamers. The immunoSEQ multiplex PCR assay, which covers 54 Vbeta and 13 Jbeta segments, was used to amplify TCR beta CDR3 regions. PCR amplification bias was corrected using a synthetic template baseline for primer optimization and computational correction. As for the authors' bioinformatics: Reads were annotated to V, D and J genes per IMGT and analyzed with immunoSEQ Analyzer, keeping only productive sequences. Clonality was computed as one minus Shannon entropy normalized by log2 of the number of productive unique sequences. Public and private clones were assessed among the 100 most prevalent clones of each patient and control. A clone was defined as Susac-specific if it was absent from the healthy and MS cohorts, from 1052 published viral clones and from other ImmuneACCESS disease sequences. TCRdb applied fastp at Q25 and MiXCR to the public reads, then kept only in-frame beta chains. CDR3 protein duplicates are merged, each entry listing the most common genes and DNA. TCRdb's processing, not the authors', yielded these V and J calls. This sample comprises 250,000 to 300,000 distinct CDR3 sequences, roughly 85% of them detected only once. Around 0.21% of the sample goes to the ten largest clones.

Peripheral blood CD8+ and CD4+ T cells from healthy donors, Susac syndrome patients and multiple sclerosis patients were profiled by high-throughput TCR beta sequencing. The multiple sclerosis controls were treatment-naive patients who had stable or active relapsing-remitting disease and met the revised McDonald criteria. Bulk CD8+ and CD4+ T cells were purified by magnetic negative isolation, whereas CD8+ TEMRA cells were enriched by FACS. Blood was collected in EDTA tubes and processed within 24 hours, with PBMCs isolated through density gradient centrifugation. PBMCs intended for TCR sequencing were cryopreserved in liquid nitrogen and were subsequently thawed in a 37 degrees C water bath. The sorted or isolated CD4+, CD8+ and CD8+ TEMRA cells reached a purity of at least 90%. About this clonotype itself: What antigen it recognizes has not been identified. No much larger clone is present one base from it, and per-base qualities are unavailable.

The research as a whole found: The number of individuals in the TCR sequencing and HLA analysis was recognized as being relatively small.

CDR3 length: 14 amino acids, cysteine to phenylalanine. Here the CDR3 DNA is all that survives: 42 bases in frame from base 1. As encoded in the germline V gene, CDR1 is MDHEN while CDR2 is SYDVKM. The germline ends are 18 bases apart after V is trimmed by 7 bases and J by 5 bases. The sequence was collected from a human donor with multiple sclerosis. The V gene is TRBV28 and the J gene is TRBJ2-7; the D call is tentative, TRBD1 or TRBD2, as each matches 5 bases. Material for sequencing was CD8+ T cells from PBMCs. CDR3 region: CASTELGDANEQYF. The DNA sequence is as follows: TGTGCCAGCACCGAGCTGGGGGACGCCAACGAGCAGTACTTC.